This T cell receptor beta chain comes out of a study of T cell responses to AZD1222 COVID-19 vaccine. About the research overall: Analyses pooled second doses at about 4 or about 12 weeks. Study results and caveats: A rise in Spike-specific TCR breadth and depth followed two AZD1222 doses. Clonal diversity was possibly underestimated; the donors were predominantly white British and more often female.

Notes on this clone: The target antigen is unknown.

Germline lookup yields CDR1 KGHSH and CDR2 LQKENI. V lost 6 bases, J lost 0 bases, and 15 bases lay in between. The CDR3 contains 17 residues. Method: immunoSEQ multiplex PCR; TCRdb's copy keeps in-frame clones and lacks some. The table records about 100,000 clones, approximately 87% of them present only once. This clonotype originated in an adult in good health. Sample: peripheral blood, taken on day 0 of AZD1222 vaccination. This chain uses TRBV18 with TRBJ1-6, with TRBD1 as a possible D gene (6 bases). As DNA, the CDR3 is TGTGCCAGCTCGAAAACAGGGCAGAGCTCCTATAATTCACCCCTCCACTTT. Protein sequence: CASSKTGQSSYNSPLHF. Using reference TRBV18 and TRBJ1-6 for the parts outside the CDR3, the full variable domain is NAGVMQNPRHLVRRRGQEARLRCSPMKGHSHVYWYRQLPEEGLKFMVYLQKENIIDESGMPKERFSAEFPKEGPSILRIQQVVRGDSAAYFCASSKTGQSSYNSPLHFGNGTRLTVT.